The present T cell receptor beta chain was sequenced within a study of blood T cell repertoires in COVID-19. The V segment lost 7 bases and the J segment 9 bases; nucleotides outside the gene matches: 15. The CDR3 covers 15 residues. In germline, CDR1 is LNHDA, CDR2 SQIVND (reference sequence). The protocol was immunoSEQ multiplex PCR, while the TCRdb copy is restricted to in-frame clones and leaves out a portion. The sample records some 70,000 clones, 85% to 90% being singletons. The V and J genes are TRBV19 and TRBJ2-1; 7 bases align to TRBD2. Sequencing was done on a sample of peripheral blood. This TCR came from a man between 45 and 60 years old with acute or convalescent COVID-19. The CDR3 protein is CASTPREGDVGEQFF. The DNA for the CDR3 is TGTGCCAGTACACCGAGGGAGGGAGATGTCGGTGAGCAGTTCTTC.